The next 2 T cell receptor beta chains were all read from a single sample in a study of preoperative IRX-2 immunotherapy in early breast cancer. Libraries were prepared by immunoSEQ multiplex PCR; TCRdb keeps only in-frame clonotypes and omits some of them. The table records about 29,000 clones, roughly 90% of them present only once. The treatment here: preoperative locoregional IRX-2 cytokine immunotherapy. Sampling was conducted from a patient treated with IRX-2 immunotherapy. All receptors derive from a human donor with breast cancer.

This sequence joins TRBV19 and TRBJ2-7; TRBD2 matches 7 bases. Trimming cost V 3 bases and J 9 bases; bases outside gene matches: 8. CDR1 and CDR2 from the germline V gene are LNHDA and SQIVND (reference sequence). This CDR3 is built from 13 residues. CDR3 residues: CASSMGLADVQYF. CDR3 bases: TGTGCCAGTAGTATGGGTCTAGCGGACGTGCAGTACTTC. The variable domain in full, with the rest retrieved from reference TRBV19 and TRBJ2-7, is DGGITQSPKYLFRKEGQNVTLSCEQNLNHDAMYWYRQDPGQGLRLIYYSQIVNDFQKGDIAEGYSVSREKKESFPLTVTSAQKNPTAFYLCASSMGLADVQYFGPGTRLTVT.

This rearrangement joins TRBV7-9 to TRBJ2-7; no reliable D call. Trimming left V 1 base short and J 3 bases short, with 4 bases between. CDR1 is SEHNR and CDR2 is FQNEAQ in the germline V gene (reference sequence). The CDR3 loop spans 12 amino acids. The CDR3 DNA reads as TGTGCCAGCAGCTTAGAGAACTACGAGCAGTACTTC. It is translated as CASSLENYEQYF.